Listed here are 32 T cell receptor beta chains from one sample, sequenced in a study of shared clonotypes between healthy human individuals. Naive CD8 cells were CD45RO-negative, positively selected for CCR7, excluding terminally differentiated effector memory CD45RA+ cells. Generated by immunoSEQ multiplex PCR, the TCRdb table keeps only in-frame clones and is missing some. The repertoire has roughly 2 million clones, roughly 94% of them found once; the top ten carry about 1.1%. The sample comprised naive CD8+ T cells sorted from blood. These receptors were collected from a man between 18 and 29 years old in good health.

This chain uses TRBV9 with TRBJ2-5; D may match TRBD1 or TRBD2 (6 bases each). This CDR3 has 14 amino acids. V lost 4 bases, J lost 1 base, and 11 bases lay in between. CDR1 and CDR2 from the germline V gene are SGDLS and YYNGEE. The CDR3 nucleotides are TGTGCCAGCAGCCCCGAGGGGGGCCAAGAGACCCAGTACTTC. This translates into CASSPEGGQETQYF. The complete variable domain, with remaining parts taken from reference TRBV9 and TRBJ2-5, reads DSGVTQTPKHLITATGQRVTLRCSPRSGDLSVYWYQQSLDQGLQFLIQYYNGEERAKGNILERFSAQQFPDLHSELNLSSLELGDSALYFCASSPEGGQETQYFGPGTRLLVL.

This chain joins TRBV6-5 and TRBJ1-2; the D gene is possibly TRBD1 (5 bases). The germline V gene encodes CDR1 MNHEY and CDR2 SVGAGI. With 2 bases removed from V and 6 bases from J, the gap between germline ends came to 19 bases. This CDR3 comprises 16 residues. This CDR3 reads CASSYAIRGGFDGYTF. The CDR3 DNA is TGTGCCAGCAGTTACGCAATTCGGGGGGGATTCGATGGCTACACCTTC.

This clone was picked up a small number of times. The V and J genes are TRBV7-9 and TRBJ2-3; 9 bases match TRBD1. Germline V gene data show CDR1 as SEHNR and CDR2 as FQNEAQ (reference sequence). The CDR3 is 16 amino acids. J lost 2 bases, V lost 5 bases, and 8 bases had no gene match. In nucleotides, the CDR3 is TGTGCCAGCAGCCCCTCGACAGGGGGGTTCACAGATACGCAGTATTTT. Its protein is CASSPSTGGFTDTQYF.

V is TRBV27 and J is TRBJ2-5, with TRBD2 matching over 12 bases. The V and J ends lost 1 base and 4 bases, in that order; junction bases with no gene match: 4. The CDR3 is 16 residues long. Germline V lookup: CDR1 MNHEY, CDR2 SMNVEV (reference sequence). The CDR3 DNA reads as TGTGCCAGCAGTTTATTATCTAGCGGGGGGGGAGAGACCCAGTACTTC. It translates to CASSLLSSGGGETQYF.

In DNA, the CDR3 is TGTGCCAGCAGTAGCACAGGTAATTACAACGAGCAGTACTTC. It yields the protein CASSSTGNYNEQYF. The V call is TRBV27, the J call TRBJ2-7, with a tentative D call TRBD1 (5 bases). Germline V gene sequence: CDR1 MNHEY, CDR2 SMNVEV (reference sequence). Trimming pared 5 bases from V and 5 bases from J, leaving 16 bases between. The CDR3 contains 14 residues.

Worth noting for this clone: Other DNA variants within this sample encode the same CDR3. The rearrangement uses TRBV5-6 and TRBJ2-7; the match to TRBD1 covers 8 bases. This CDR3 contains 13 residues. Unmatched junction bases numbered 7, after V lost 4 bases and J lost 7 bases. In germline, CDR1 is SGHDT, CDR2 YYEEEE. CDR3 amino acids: CASSLGTGGEQYF. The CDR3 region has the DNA TGTGCCAGCAGCCTAGGGACAGGTGGGGAGCAGTACTTC.

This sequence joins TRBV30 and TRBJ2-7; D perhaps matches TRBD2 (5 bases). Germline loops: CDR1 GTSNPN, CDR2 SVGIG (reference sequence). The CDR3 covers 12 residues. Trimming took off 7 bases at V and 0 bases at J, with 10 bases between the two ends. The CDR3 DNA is TGTGCCTTACCGCGGGCCTCCTACGAGCAGTACTTC. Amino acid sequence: CALPRASYEQYF.

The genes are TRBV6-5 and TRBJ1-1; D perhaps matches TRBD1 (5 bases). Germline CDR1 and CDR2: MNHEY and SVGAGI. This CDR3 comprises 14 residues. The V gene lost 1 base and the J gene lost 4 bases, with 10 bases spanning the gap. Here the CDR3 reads CASSYLGGSTEAFF. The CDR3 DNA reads TGTGCCAGCAGTTACTTGGGGGGGAGCACTGAAGCTTTCTTT.

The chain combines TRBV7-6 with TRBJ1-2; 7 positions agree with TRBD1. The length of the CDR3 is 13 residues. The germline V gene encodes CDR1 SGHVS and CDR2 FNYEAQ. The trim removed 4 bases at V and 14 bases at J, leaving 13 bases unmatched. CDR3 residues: CASSSGTALGLTF. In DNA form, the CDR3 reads TGTGCCAGCAGCTCGGGGACAGCCCTGGGGCTTACCTTC.

The CDR3 spells CASSPGGVSYGYTF. The CDR3 DNA reads TGTGCCAGCAGCCCCGGAGGGGTGAGCTATGGCTACACCTTC. V usage is TRBV13 and J usage is TRBJ1-2; D may be TRBD1 (5 bases). Trimming left V 5 bases short and J 4 bases short, with 14 bases between. Germline V gene sequence: CDR1 PRHDT, CDR2 FYEKMQ (reference sequence). This CDR3 region has 14 residues.

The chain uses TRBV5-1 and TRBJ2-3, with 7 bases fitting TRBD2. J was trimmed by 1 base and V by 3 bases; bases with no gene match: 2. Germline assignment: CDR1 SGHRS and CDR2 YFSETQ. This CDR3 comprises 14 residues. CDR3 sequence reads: CASSWEGRTDTQYF. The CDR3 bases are TGCGCCAGCAGCTGGGAGGGACGCACAGATACGCAGTATTTT.

The CDR3 sequence is CASSLDPGRGYTGELFF. In DNA form, the CDR3 reads TGTGCCAGCAGCTTAGACCCCGGACGGGGTTACACCGGGGAGCTGTTTTTT. The chain couples TRBV7-2 to TRBJ2-2; tentatively, D is TRBD2 (5 bases). The germline V gene has CDR1 SGHTA and CDR2 FQGNSA. V gave up 1 base and J gave up 3 bases, with 15 bases separating them. This CDR3 has 17 residues. Based on the CDR3 plus reference TRBV7-2 and TRBJ2-2, the full variable domain is GAGVSQSPSNKVTEKGKDVELRCDPISGHTALYWYRQSLGQGLEFLIYFQGNSAPDKSGLPSDRFSAERTGGSVSTLTIQRTQQEDSAVYLCASSLDPGRGYTGELFFGEGSRLTVL.

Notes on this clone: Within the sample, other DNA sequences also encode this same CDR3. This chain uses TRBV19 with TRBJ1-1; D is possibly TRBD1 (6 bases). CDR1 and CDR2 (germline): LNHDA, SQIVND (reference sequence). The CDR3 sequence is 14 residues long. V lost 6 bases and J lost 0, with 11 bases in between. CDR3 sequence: CASSPGTLNTEAFF. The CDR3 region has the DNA TGTGCCAGTAGCCCCGGGACATTGAACACTGAAGCTTTCTTT.

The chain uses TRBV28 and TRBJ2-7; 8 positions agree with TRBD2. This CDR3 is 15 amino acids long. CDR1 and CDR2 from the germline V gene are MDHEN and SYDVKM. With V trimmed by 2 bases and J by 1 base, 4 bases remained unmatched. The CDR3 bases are TGTGCCAGCAGTTTACTGGCGGGGGGTTCCTACGAGCAGTACTTC. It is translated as CASSLLAGGSYEQYF.

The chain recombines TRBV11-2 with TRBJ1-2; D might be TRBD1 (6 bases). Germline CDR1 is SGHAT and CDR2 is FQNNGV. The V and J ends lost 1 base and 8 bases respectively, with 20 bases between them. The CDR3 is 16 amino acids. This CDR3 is CASSLVGRQDARGYTF. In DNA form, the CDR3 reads TGTGCCAGCAGCTTAGTGGGGAGACAGGATGCAAGGGGCTACACCTTC.

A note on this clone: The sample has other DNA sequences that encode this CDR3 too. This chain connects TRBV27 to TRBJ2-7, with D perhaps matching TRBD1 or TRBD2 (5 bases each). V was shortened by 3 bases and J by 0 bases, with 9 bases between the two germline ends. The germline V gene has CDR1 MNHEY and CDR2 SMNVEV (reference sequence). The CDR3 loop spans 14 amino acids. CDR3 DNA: TGTGCCAGCAGTTTCGGGGCCTCCTCCTACGAGCAGTACTTC. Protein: CASSFGASSYEQYF.

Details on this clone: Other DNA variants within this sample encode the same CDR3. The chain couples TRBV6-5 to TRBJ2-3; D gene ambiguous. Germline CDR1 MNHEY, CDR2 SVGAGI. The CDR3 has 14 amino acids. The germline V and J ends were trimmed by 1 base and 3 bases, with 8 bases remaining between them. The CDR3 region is CASSYFLGTDTQYF. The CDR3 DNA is TGTGCCAGCAGTTACTTCCTGGGGACAGATACGCAGTATTTT.

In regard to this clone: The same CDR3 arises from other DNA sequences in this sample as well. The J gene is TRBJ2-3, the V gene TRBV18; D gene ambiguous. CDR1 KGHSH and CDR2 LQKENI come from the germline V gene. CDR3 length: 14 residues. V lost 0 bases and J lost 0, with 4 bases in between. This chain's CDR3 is CASSPPDSTDTQYF. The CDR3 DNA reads TGTGCCAGCTCACCACCCGATAGCACAGATACGCAGTATTTT.

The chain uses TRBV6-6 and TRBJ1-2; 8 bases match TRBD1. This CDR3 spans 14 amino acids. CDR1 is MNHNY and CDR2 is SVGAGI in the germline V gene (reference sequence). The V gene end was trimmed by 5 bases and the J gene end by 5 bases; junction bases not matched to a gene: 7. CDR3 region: CASSPGQGLYGYTF. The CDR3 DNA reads TGTGCCAGCAGTCCTGGACAGGGACTATATGGCTACACCTTC.

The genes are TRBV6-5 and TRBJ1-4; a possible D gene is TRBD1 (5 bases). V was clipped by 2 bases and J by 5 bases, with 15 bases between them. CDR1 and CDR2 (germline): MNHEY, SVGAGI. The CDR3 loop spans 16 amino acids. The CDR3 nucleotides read TGTGCCAGCAGTTACGATTGGGGGGGACCGAATGAAAAACTGTTTTTT. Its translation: CASSYDWGGPNEKLFF.

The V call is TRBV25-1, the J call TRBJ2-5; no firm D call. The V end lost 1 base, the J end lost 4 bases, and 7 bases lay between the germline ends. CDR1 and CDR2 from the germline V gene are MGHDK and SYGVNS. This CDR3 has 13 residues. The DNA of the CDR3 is TGTGCCAGCAGTGAATTCTTGGGAGAGACCCAGTACTTC. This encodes CASSEFLGETQYF.

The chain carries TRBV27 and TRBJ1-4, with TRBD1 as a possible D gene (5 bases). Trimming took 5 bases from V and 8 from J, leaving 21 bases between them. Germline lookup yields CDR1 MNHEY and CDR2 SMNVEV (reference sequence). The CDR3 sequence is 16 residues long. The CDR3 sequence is CASSPPAARGLEKLFF. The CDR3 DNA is TGTGCCAGCAGTCCCCCGGCCGCTCGGGGGTTAGAAAAACTGTTTTTT.

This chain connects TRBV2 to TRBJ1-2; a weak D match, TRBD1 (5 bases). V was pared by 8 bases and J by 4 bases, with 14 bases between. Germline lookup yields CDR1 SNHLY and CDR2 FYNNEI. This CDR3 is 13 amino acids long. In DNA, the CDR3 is TGTGCCAGCTGTTGGGGCGAGGGCTATGGCTACACCTTC. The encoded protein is CASCWGEGYGYTF.

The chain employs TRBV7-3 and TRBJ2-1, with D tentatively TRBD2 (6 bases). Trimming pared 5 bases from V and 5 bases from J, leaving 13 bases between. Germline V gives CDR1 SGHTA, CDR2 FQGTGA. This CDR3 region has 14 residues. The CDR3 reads CASSVTGSNNEQFF. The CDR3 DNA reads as TGTGCCAGCAGCGTTACCGGGAGCAACAATGAGCAGTTCTTC.

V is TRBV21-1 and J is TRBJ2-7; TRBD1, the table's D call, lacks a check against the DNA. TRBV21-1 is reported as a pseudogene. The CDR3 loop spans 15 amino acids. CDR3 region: CASKRTGRSSYEQYF. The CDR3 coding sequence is TGTGCCAGCAAACGTACAGGAAGGAGCTCCTACGAGCAGTACTTC.

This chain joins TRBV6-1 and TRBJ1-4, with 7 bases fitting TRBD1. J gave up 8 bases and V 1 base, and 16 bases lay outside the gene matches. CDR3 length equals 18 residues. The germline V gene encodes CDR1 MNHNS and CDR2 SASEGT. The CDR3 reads CASSEGRGPPLLTEKLFF. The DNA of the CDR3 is TGTGCCAGCAGTGAAGGAAGGGGGCCTCCCCTGCTAACCGAAAAACTGTTTTTT.

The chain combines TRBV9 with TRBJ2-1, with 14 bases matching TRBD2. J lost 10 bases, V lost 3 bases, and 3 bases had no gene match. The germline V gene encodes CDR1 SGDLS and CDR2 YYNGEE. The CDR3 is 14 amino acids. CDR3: CASSGGLAGEEQFF. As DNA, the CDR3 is TGTGCCAGCAGCGGGGGACTAGCGGGGGAAGAGCAGTTCTTC.

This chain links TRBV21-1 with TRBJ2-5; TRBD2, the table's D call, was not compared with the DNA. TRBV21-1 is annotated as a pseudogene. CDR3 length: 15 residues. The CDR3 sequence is CASRFGRVRQETQYF. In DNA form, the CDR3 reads TGTGCCAGCAGGTTTGGGAGGGTAAGGCAAGAGACCCAGTACTTC.

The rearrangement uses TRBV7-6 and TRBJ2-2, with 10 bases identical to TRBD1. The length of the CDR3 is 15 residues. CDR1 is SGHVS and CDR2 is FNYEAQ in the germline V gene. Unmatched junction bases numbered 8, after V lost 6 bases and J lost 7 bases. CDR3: CASRSGTGVVGELFF. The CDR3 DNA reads TGTGCCAGCAGATCCGGGACAGGGGTAGTCGGGGAGCTGTTTTTT.

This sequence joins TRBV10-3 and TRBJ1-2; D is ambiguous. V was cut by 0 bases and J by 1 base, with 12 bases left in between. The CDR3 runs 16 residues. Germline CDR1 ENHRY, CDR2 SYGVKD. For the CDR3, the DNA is TGTGCCATCAGTGAGTCCGAAGTACTCCTTAACTATGGCTACACCTTC. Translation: CAISESEVLLNYGYTF.

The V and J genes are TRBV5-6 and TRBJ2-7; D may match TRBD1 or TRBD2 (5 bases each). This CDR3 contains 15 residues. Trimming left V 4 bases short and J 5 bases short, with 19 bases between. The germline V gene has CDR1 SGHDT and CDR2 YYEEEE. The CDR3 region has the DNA TGTGCCAGCAGCGCCCACGTAATGGGGCGGGACGAGCAGTACTTC. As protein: CASSAHVMGRDEQYF.

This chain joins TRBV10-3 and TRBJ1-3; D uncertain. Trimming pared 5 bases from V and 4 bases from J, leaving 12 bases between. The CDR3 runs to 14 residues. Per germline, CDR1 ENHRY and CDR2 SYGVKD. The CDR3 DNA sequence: TGTGCCATCAGTCGGGCCAAGCGGGGAAACACCATATATTTT. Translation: CAISRAKRGNTIYF.